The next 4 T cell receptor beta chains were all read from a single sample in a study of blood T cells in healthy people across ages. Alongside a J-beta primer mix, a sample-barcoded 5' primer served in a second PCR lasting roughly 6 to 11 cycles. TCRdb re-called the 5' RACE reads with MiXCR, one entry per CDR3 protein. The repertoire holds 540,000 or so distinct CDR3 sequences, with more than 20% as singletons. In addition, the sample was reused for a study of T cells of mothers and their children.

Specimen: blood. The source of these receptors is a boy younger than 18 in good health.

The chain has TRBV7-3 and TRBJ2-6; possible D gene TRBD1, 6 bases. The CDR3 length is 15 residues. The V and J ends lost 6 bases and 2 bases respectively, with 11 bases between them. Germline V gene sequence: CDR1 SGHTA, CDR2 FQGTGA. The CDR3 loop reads CASSYRVTGANVLTF. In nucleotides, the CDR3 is TGTGCCAGCAGTTACAGGGTGACTGGGGCCAACGTCCTGACTTTC.

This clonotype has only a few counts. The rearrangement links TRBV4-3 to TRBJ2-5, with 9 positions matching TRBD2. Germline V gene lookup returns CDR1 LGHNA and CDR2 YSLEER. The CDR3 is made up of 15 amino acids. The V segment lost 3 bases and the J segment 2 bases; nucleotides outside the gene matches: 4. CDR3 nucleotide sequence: TGCGCCAGCAGCCACGGACTAGCGTTGCAAGAGACCCAGTACTTC. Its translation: CASSHGLALQETQYF.

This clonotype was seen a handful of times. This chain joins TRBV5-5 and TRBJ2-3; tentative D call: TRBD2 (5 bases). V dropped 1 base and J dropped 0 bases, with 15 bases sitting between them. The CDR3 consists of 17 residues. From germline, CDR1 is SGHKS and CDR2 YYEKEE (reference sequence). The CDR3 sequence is CASSLIGGPLSTDTQYF. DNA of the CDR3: TGTGCCAGCAGCTTGATAGGAGGACCCCTGAGCACAGATACGCAGTATTTT.

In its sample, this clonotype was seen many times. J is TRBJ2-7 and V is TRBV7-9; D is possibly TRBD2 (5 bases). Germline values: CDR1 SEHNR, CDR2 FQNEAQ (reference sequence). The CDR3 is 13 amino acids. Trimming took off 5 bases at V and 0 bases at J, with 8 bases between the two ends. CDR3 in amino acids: CASSPGLSYEQYF. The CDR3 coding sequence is TGTGCCAGCAGCCCTGGACTCTCCTACGAGCAGTACTTC.